This T cell receptor beta chain was retrieved from a study of beta chain features in type 1 diabetes. Background on the study: Under 110,000,000 sorted cells were examined across all samples.

It was via CD45RO/CCR7/CD25/CD127/CD95/CD27 that CD4+ naive, central memory, regulatory and stem cell-like memory cells were sorted. Of the isolated RNA, all was reverse transcribed, and so the sequenced material was expressed TCRB transcripts. Profiling relied on immunoSEQ multiplex PCR, and the TCRdb table lists in-frame clones only, not all of them. The sample yields hundreds of thousands of clones, over 13% seen once. Turning to this clone: Its matching antigen is unknown.

The CDR3 covers 13 residues. CDR1 is SGHRS and CDR2 is YFSETQ in the germline V gene. Between the trimmed V and J ends, which lost 2 bases and 1 base, there was a span of 4 bases. Study results and limitations: All four CD4+ subsets of Type 1 diabetes patients contained TCRB CDR3s that were moderately but significantly shorter.

This clonotype was sampled from a man aged 18 to 30 with type 1 diabetes. The sequenced material came from naive CD4+ T cells from blood. This chain links TRBV5-1 with TRBJ1-5; D not resolved. This CDR3 is CASSLLSNQPQHF. As DNA, the CDR3 is TGCGCCAGCAGCTTATTGAGCAATCAGCCCCAGCATTTT.